This entry lists 9 T cell receptor beta chains sequenced from one sample in a study of shared clonotypes between healthy human individuals. Method: immunoSEQ multiplex PCR; TCRdb's copy keeps in-frame clones and lacks some. The repertoire includes about 980,000 clones, about 80% of them detected once, and approximately 1.5% sits in the top ten. The sample comprised memory CD4+ T cells sorted from blood. Subset: CD45RA-negative fraction. The receptors originated from a man between 18 and 29 years old in good health.

The rearrangement uses TRBV18 and TRBJ1-1, with a possible D match to TRBD1 (5 bases). Germline CDR1 and CDR2: KGHSH and LQKENI. The CDR3 consists of 13 residues. The ends were cut back, 3 bases at V and 12 bases at J, with 17 bases in the middle. In nucleotides, the CDR3 is TGTGCCAGCTCACCCTCGGACACCCGGCGACCTTTCTTT. As protein: CASSPSDTRRPFF.

The chain employs TRBV5-1 and TRBJ2-5; 7 bases agree with TRBD1. The CDR3 consists of 15 residues. Losses at the gene ends were 4 bases for V and 5 bases for J; bases not matched to a gene: 11. Germline CDR1 reads SGHRS; CDR2 reads YFSETQ. The CDR3 DNA follows: TGCGCCAGCAGCCCTGGGACAGTCAGAACGGAGACCCAGTACTTC. Its translation: CASSPGTVRTETQYF.

The DNA of the CDR3 is TGTGCCAGTGAGGATGATGGGTTGCCTAATGAAAAACTGTTTTTT. Translated, it gives CASEDDGLPNEKLFF. This chain joins TRBV6-1 and TRBJ1-4; D not certain. This CDR3 spans 15 amino acids. The ends were cut back, 9 bases at V and 3 bases at J, with 17 bases in the middle. The germline V gene has CDR1 MNHNS and CDR2 SASEGT.

The chain carries TRBV6-1 and TRBJ2-5; unclear D gene. Trimming cost V 1 base and J 4 bases, with 1 base left between them. The CDR3 consists of 11 residues. Germline CDR1 is MNHNS and CDR2 is SASEGT. Here the CDR3 reads CASSEVETQYF. The CDR3 DNA is TGTGCCAGCAGTGAAGTAGAGACCCAGTACTTC.

This sequence joins TRBV18 and TRBJ2-2; TRBD1 might be the D (6 bases). Germline values: CDR1 KGHSH, CDR2 LQKENI. The CDR3 contains 16 residues. Trimming took 2 bases from V and 1 from J, leaving 11 bases between them. For the CDR3, the DNA is TGTGCCAGCTCACCAGGCCGACAGGAGAACACCGGGGAGCTGTTTTTT. Translating gives CASSPGRQENTGELFF.

CDR3 sequence reads: CAGQSFSGYTF. CDR3 in DNA: TGTGCCGGGCAATCCTTTAGTGGCTACACCTTC. The chain links TRBV6-1 to TRBJ1-2; D not resolved. V gave up 11 bases and J gave up 7 bases, with 14 bases separating them. The CDR3 is made up of 11 amino acids. Germline V gene data show CDR1 as MNHNS and CDR2 as SASEGT.

The V and J genes are TRBV30 and TRBJ1-4; D is possibly TRBD1 (5 bases). This CDR3 comprises 15 residues. Germline V CDR1 and CDR2: GTSNPN, SVGIG (reference sequence). Between the trimmed V and J ends, which lost 1 base and 0 bases, there was a span of 9 bases. CDR3 amino acids: CAWSASTATNEKLFF. CDR3 DNA sequence: TGTGCCTGGAGTGCCTCGACAGCAACTAATGAAAAACTGTTTTTT.

About this clone: In the same sample, other DNA sequences code for this CDR3. J is TRBJ2-7 and V is TRBV28, with 9 bases aligning to TRBD1. V shed 6 bases, J shed 3 bases, and the junction held 6 bases outside the gene matches. Germline values: CDR1 MDHEN, CDR2 SYDVKM. This CDR3 has 14 amino acids. The CDR3 DNA reads as TGTGCCAGCAGCTCGGGACAGGGTATCTACGAGCAGTACTTC. Its translation is CASSSGQGIYEQYF.

This chain joins TRBV5-1 and TRBJ2-7, with TRBD1 matching over 9 bases. After removal of 4 bases from V and 0 bases from J, the junction contained 5 bases not matched to a gene. Germline CDR1 reads SGHRS; CDR2 reads YFSETQ. The CDR3 totals 15 residues. Here the CDR3 reads CASSSTGGSSYEQYF. In DNA, the CDR3 is TGCGCCAGCAGCAGCACAGGGGGCAGCTCCTACGAGCAGTACTTC.